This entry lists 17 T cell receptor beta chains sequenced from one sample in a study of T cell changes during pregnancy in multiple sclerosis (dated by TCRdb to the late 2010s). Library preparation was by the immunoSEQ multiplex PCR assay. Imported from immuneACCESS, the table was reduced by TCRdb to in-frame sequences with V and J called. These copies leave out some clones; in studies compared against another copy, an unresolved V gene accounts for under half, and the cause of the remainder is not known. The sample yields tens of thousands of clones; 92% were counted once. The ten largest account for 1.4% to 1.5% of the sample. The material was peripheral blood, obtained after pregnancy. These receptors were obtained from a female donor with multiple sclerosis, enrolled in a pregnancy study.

The CDR3 spells CASSSTGGFNTIYF. CDR3 coding DNA: TGCGCCAGCAGCTCGACAGGGGGTTTCAACACCATATATTTT. The genes are TRBV5-1 and TRBJ1-3, with 9 bases lining up with TRBD1. Trimming removed 3 bases from V and 7 bases from J; junction bases left unmatched: 5. Germline V gene lookup returns CDR1 SGHRS and CDR2 YFSETQ. The CDR3 is made up of 14 amino acids.

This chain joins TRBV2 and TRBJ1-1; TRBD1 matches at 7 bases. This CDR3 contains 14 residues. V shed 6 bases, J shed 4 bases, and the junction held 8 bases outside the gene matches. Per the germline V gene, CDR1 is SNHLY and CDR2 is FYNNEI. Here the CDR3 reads CASRGGGGGTEAFF. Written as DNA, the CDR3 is TGTGCCAGCAGGGGTGGAGGGGGCGGCACTGAAGCTTTCTTT.

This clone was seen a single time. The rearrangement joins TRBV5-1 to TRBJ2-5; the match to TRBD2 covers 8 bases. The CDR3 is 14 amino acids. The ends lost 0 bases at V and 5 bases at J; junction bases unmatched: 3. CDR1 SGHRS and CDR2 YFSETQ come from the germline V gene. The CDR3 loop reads CASSLGTSSETQYF. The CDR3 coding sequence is TGCGCCAGCAGCTTGGGGACTAGCTCCGAGACCCAGTACTTC.

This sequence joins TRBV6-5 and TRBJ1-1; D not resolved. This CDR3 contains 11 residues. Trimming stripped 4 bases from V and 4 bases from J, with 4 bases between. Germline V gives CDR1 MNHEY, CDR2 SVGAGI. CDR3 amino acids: CASSSSTEAFF. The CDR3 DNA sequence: TGTGCCAGCAGTTCTAGCACTGAAGCTTTCTTT.

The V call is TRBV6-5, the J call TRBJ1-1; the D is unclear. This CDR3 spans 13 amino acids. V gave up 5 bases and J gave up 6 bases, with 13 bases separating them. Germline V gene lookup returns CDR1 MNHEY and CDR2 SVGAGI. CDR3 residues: CASSTQPVAEAFF. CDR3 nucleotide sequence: TGTGCCAGCAGTACTCAACCGGTCGCTGAAGCTTTCTTT.

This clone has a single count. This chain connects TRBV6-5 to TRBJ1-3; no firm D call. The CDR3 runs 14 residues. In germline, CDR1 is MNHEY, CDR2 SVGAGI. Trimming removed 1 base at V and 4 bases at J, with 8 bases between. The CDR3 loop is CASSYFGRGNTIYF. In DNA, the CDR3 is TGTGCCAGCAGTTACTTTGGCCGAGGAAACACCATATATTTT.

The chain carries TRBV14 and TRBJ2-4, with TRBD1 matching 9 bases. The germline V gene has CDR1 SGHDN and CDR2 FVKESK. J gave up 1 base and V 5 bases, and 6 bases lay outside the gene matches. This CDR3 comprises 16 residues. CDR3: CASSGTGTGAKNIQYF. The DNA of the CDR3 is TGTGCCAGCAGCGGAACCGGGACAGGGGCCAAAAACATTCAGTACTTC.

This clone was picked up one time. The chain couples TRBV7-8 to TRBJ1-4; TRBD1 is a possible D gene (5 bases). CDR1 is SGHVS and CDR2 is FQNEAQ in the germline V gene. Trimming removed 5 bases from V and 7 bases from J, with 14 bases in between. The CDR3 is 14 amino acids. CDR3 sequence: CASSPGRIGEKLFF. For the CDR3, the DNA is TGTGCCAGCAGCCCAGGGAGGATTGGTGAAAAACTGTTTTTT. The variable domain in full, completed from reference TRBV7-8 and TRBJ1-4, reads GAGVSQSPRYKVAKRGQDVALRCDPISGHVSLFWYQQALGQGPEFLTYFQNEAQLDKSGLPSDRFFAERPEGSVSTLKIQRTQQEDSAVYLCASSPGRIGEKLFFGSGTQLSVL.

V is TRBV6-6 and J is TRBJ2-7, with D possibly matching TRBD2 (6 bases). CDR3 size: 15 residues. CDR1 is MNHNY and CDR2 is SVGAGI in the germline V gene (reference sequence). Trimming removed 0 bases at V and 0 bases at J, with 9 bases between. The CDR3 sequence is CASSYSSGPSYEQYF. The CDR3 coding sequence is TGTGCCAGCAGTTACTCCAGCGGGCCCTCCTACGAGCAGTACTTC.

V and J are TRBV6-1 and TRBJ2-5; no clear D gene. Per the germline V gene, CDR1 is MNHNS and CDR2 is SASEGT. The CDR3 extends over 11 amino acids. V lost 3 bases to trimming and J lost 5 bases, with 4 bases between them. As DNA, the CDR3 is TGTGCCAGCAGTGACGTGGAGACCCAGTACTTC. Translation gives CASSDVETQYF.

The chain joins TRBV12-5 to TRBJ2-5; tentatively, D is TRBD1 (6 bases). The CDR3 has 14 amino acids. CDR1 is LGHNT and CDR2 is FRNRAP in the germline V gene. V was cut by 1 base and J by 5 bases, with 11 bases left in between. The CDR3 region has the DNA TGTGCTAGTGGTTTGGATGGGGGCGCGGAGACCCAGTACTTC. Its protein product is CASGLDGGAETQYF.

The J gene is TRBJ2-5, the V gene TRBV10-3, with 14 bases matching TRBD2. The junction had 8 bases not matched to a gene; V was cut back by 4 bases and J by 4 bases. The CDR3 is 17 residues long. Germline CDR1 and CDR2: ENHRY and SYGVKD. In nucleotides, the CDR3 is TGTGCCATCAGTGGCTTGCCCGGGACTAGCGGGAGAGAGACCCAGTACTTC. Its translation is CAISGLPGTSGRETQYF.

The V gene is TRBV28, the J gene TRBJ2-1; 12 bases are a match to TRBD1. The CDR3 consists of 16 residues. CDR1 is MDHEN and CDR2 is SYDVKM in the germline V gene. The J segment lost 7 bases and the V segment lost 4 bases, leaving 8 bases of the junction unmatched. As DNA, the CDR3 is TGTGCCAGCAGTTCTCCGGGACAGGGGGCGCGGAATGAGCAGTTCTTC. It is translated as CASSSPGQGARNEQFF.

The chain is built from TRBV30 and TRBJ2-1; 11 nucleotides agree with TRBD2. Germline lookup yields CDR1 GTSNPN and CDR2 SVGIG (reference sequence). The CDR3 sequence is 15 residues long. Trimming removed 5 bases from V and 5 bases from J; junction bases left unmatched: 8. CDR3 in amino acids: CAWATGLADHNEQFF. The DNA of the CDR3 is TGTGCCTGGGCAACGGGACTAGCGGACCACAATGAGCAGTTCTTC.

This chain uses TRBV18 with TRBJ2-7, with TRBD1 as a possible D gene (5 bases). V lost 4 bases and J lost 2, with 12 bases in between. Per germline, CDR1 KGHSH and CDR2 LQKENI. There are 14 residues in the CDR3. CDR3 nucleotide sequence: TGTGCCAGCTCACAGGAGCAGGGAACCTACGAGCAGTACTTC. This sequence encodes CASSQEQGTYEQYF.

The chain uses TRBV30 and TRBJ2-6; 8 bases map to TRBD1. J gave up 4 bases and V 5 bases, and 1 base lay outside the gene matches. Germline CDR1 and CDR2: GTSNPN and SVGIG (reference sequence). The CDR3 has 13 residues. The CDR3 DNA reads TGTGCCTGGGGGACAGGAGGGGCCAACGTCCTGACTTTC. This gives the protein CAWGTGGANVLTF.

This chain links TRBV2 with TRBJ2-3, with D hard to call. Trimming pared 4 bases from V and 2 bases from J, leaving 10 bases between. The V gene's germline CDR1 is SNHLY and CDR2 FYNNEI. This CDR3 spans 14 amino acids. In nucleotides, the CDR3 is TGTGCCAGCAGTGCTTTCGGGTCCACAGATACGCAGTATTTT. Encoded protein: CASSAFGSTDTQYF.